These 15 T cell receptor beta chains were all obtained from the same sample, sequenced in a study of CD8+CD57+ T cells in acquired aplastic anemia. Individuals selected for sequencing had exhibited CD8+CD57+ cell expansion on flow cytometry. The TCR beta profiling, which covered VDJ combination and CDR3 sequence, was carried out using genomic DNA as the template. Using its own MiXCR run on the reads, TCRdb lists one record per CDR3 protein. The repertoire holds about 160,000 distinct CDR3 sequences, with 40% to 60% as singletons. The sample taken for sequencing was sorted CD4+, CD8+, or CD8+CD57+ T cells (not recorded which) from PBMCs. Receptor source: a human donor with aplastic anemia.

The V gene is TRBV20-1, the J gene TRBJ2-1, with a weak D call TRBD2 (5 bases). This CDR3 has 12 amino acids. Trimming removed 3 bases at V and 8 bases at J, with 11 bases between. Germline V gives CDR1 DFQATT, CDR2 SNEGSKA (reference sequence). The CDR3 sequence: CSARSREYEQFF. For the CDR3, the DNA is TGCAGTGCTAGGTCTCGGGAATATGAGCAGTTCTTC.

Ten or more counts support this clonotype. As DNA, the CDR3 is TGCAGTGCTAGGGACATGTCCAATAATGAAAAACTGTTTTTT. It specifies CSARDMSNNEKLFF. The gene calls are TRBV20-1 and TRBJ1-4; a possible D gene is TRBD1 (5 bases). Trimming took off 3 bases at V and 4 bases at J, with 12 bases between the two ends. This CDR3 spans 14 amino acids. Germline CDR1 reads DFQATT; CDR2 reads SNEGSKA (reference sequence).

This clonotype was detected only a few times. V is TRBV12-3 or TRBV12-4 and J is TRBJ2-4; D not resolved. This CDR3 comprises 14 residues. V shed 5 bases and J shed 2 bases, with 10 bases lying between them. The CDR3 nucleotides are TGTGCCAGCAGTCCTATTGACCCCAAAAACATTCAGTACTTC. Translated, it gives CASSPIDPKNIQYF.

With regard to this clonotype: Just one base apart from a much larger clone, this may be a read error. The V and J genes are TRBV11-1 and TRBJ2-7; D unclear. This CDR3 is 13 amino acids long. From germline, CDR1 is SGHAT and CDR2 FQDESV (reference sequence). The CDR3 reads CASSLVWENEQHF. CDR3 DNA: TGTGCCAGCAGCTTAGTCTGGGAAAACGAGCAGCACTTC.

The V call is TRBV10-3, the J call TRBJ2-5; D is uncertain. Matching the DNA end better, TRBJ2-7 makes the J call doubtful. This CDR3 region has 13 residues. CDR1 and CDR2 (germline): ENHRY, SYGVKD. CDR3 coding DNA: TGTGCCATCACAGGCATTTCGGCTGGCGAGCAGTACTTC. Translated, it gives CAITGISAGEQYF.

There are many counts of this clonotype. The chain uses TRBV7-9 and TRBJ2-5, with D perhaps matching TRBD2 (6 bases). CDR3 size: 17 residues. The V end lost 5 bases, the J end lost 5 bases, and 24 bases lay between the germline ends. The germline V gene encodes CDR1 SEHNR and CDR2 FQNEAQ (reference sequence). The CDR3 region is CASSTPLGGKGWETQYF. The CDR3, as DNA: TGTGCCAGCAGCACTCCTTTGGGGGGAAAGGGCTGGGAGACCCAGTACTTC.

The V and J genes are TRBV10-3 and TRBJ1-3, with D unresolved. CDR1 and CDR2 (germline): ENHRY, SYGVKD. The CDR3 consists of 15 residues. The V and J ends lost 5 bases and 3 bases respectively, with 14 bases between them. CDR3 in amino acids: CAISPTHGVGNTIYF. The CDR3 DNA follows: TGTGCCATCAGTCCAACCCACGGGGTTGGAAACACCATATATTTT.

The rearrangement uses TRBV10-3 and TRBJ1-5; D is unresolved. The CDR3 sequence is 14 residues long. Per germline, CDR1 ENHRY and CDR2 SYGVKD. Trimming took 0 bases from V and 4 from J, leaving 7 bases between them. CDR3 nucleotide sequence: TGTGCCATCAGTGAGTCGACACCAAATCAGCCCCAGCATTTT. Its translation is CAISESTPNQPQHF.

The chain employs TRBV6-1 and TRBJ1-3; 8 bases map to TRBD1. The CDR3 runs to 18 residues. Germline values: CDR1 MNHNS, CDR2 SASEGT. Germline trimming cut 7 bases from V and 0 bases from J; bases unmatched to any gene: 14. This CDR3 is CASNFAGGRGPSGNTIYF. The CDR3 nucleotides are TGTGCCAGCAACTTCGCTGGGGGCAGGGGGCCCTCTGGAAACACCATATATTTT.

As DNA, the CDR3 is TGTGCCAGCAGTCTTGGGGGGTCGAGTGGCTACACCTTC. This translates into CASSLGGSSGYTF. The chain carries TRBV2 and TRBJ1-2; D may be TRBD1 (5 bases). V dropped 5 bases and J dropped 7 bases, with 14 bases sitting between them. The CDR3 totals 13 residues. Germline lookup yields CDR1 SNHLY and CDR2 FYNNEI.

This clonotype has a count of ten or more. As DNA, the CDR3 is TGTGCCAGCAGTGTTGCAGGGGCCGCCTATGGCTACACCTTC. Translation gives CASSVAGAAYGYTF. The chain has TRBV12-3 or TRBV12-4 and TRBJ1-2; possible D gene TRBD1, 6 bases. Trimming removed 5 bases at V and 4 bases at J, with 14 bases between. CDR3 size: 14 residues.

This clonotype was recorded many times. This sequence joins TRBV5-6 and TRBJ2-7; D uncertain. V was trimmed by 3 bases and J by 0 bases, leaving 13 bases between them. The CDR3 covers 15 residues. Germline CDR1 reads SGHDT; CDR2 reads YYEEEE. For the CDR3, the DNA is TGTGCCAGCAGCTCGGTTGAACGAGTCTCCTACGAGCAGTACTTC. Its protein is CASSSVERVSYEQYF.

The V gene is TRBV2, the J gene TRBJ2-7, with 8 bases aligning to TRBD1. Losses at the gene ends were 7 bases for V and 3 bases for J; bases not matched to a gene: 8. Germline CDR1 is SNHLY and CDR2 is FYNNEI. The CDR3 has 14 amino acids. The CDR3 loop is CASTRQGSIYEQYF. The DNA for the CDR3 is TGTGCCAGCACTCGACAGGGGAGTATCTACGAGCAGTACTTC.

The chain joins TRBV20-1 to TRBJ1-3, with a possible D match to TRBD1 (5 bases). This CDR3 is 13 amino acids long. Per the germline V gene, CDR1 is DFQATT and CDR2 is SNEGSKA (reference sequence). V was cut by 7 bases and J by 4 bases, with 14 bases left in between. The CDR3: CSVGGGLGNTIYF. CDR3 nucleotides: TGCAGTGTTGGTGGGGGGTTAGGAAACACCATATATTTT.

This clonotype was seen a few times. The chain employs TRBV27 and TRBJ1-5, with unresolved D. This CDR3 region has 13 residues. CDR1 and CDR2 from the germline V gene are MNHEY and SMNVEV (reference sequence). V lost 4 bases, J lost 1 base, and 5 bases lay in between. CDR3 nucleotide sequence: TGTGCCAGCAGTTCGGAGAGCAATCAGCCCCAGCATTTT. It specifies CASSSESNQPQHF.